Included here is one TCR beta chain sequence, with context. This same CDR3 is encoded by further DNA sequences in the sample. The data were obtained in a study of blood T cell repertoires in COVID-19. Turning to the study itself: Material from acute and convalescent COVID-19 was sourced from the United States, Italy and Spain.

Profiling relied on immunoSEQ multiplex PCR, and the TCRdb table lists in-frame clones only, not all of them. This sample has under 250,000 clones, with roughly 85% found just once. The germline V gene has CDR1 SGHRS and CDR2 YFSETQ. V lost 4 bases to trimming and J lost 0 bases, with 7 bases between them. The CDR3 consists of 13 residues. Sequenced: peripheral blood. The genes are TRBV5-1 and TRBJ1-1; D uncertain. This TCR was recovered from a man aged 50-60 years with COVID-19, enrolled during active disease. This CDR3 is CASSLDLNTEAFF. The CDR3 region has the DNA TGCGCCAGCAGCCTAGATCTGAACACTGAAGCTTTCTTT.